The 21 T cell receptor beta chains below all came from one sample that was sequenced in a study of shared clonotypes between healthy human individuals (dated by TCRdb to about 2020). Library creation used the immunoSEQ multiplex PCR assay. Here the immuneACCESS table is served through TCRdb, limited to in-frame sequences with V and J called. Missing clones are a known gap in these copies; in checked studies unresolved V genes cover under half, and the rest lacks a known reason. The sample has around 1 million clones on record, roughly 72% of them singletons. The ten largest clones represent approximately 1.5% of the sample. Sequencing used memory CD4+ T cells sorted from blood. This specimen's cell subset or site label, interpreted: CD45RA-negative fraction. The receptor set was obtained from a man between 18 and 35 years old in good health.

This chain uses TRBV11-3 with TRBJ2-2, with D maybe TRBD1 (5 bases). Germline loops: CDR1 SGHNT, CDR2 YENEEA. CDR3 size: 17 residues. V was shortened by 0 bases and J by 0 bases, with 11 bases between the two germline ends. This chain's CDR3 is CASSLDGSGTNTGELFF. For the CDR3, the DNA is TGTGCCAGCAGCTTAGATGGGTCAGGGACGAACACCGGGGAGCTGTTTTTT.

The chain employs TRBV6-5 and TRBJ1-4, with a weak D call TRBD1 (6 bases). CDR1 is MNHEY, CDR2 SVGAGI, per germline. V was clipped by 6 bases and J by 3 bases, with 11 bases between them. The CDR3 extends over 14 amino acids. The CDR3 is CASSRGPANEKLFF. The CDR3 region has the DNA TGTGCCAGCAGCCGGGGGCCAGCTAATGAAAAACTGTTTTTT.

This chain uses TRBV15 with TRBJ2-7, with TRBD1 matching over 12 bases. J was trimmed by 7 bases and V by 4 bases; bases with no gene match: 5. Per the germline V gene, CDR1 is LNHNV and CDR2 is YYDKDF (reference sequence). This CDR3 has 14 amino acids. CDR3 nucleotides: TGTGCCACCAGCAAGGGACAGGGGGCAAGGGAGCAGTACTTC. Protein product: CATSKGQGAREQYF. Combining the CDR3 with reference TRBV15 and TRBJ2-7 gives the whole variable domain DAMVIQNPRYQVTQFGKPVTLSCSQTLNHNVMYWYQQKSSQAPKLLFHYYDKDFNNEADTPDNFQSRRPNTSFCFLDIRSPGLGDTAMYLCATSKGQGAREQYFGPGTRLTVT.

V gene TRBV18 combines with J gene TRBJ2-5; no clear D gene. Trimming removed 3 bases from V and 1 base from J, with 9 bases in between. There are 14 residues in the CDR3. Per the germline V gene, CDR1 is KGHSH and CDR2 is LQKENI. The CDR3 nucleotides read TGTGCCAGCTCACCGCAAGGTTTCCAAGAGACCCAGTACTTC. Amino acids: CASSPQGFQETQYF.

The chain uses TRBV7-2 and TRBJ2-5; 7 nucleotides agree with TRBD2. With V trimmed by 5 bases and J by 4 bases, 13 bases remained unmatched. The CDR3 has 16 residues. In germline, CDR1 is SGHTA, CDR2 FQGNSA. The CDR3 spells CASSENGFSGLETQYF. CDR3 coding DNA: TGTGCCAGCAGCGAAAACGGTTTTAGCGGGCTAGAGACCCAGTACTTC.

This chain connects TRBV18 to TRBJ2-3; D remains unclear. The germline V and J ends were trimmed by 1 base and 2 bases, with 13 bases remaining between them. The CDR3 contains 16 residues. The V gene's germline CDR1 is KGHSH and CDR2 LQKENI. CDR3: CASSPRGPTPTDTQYF. CDR3 nucleotides: TGTGCCAGCTCACCACGTGGGCCCACCCCCACAGATACGCAGTATTTT.

In this sample, this clone turned up once. V usage is TRBV5-4 and J usage is TRBJ2-7, with TRBD2 as a possible D gene (5 bases). Per germline, CDR1 SGHNT and CDR2 YYREEE (reference sequence). V was shortened by 4 bases and J by 3 bases, with 17 bases between the two germline ends. CDR3 size: 15 residues. This CDR3 is CASSPDLSGIYEQYF. CDR3 coding DNA: TGTGCCAGCAGCCCGGACCTCTCGGGGATCTACGAGCAGTACTTC.

This clone appeared a single time. V usage is TRBV30 and J usage is TRBJ1-6; D is uncertain. The CDR3 sequence is 12 residues long. Deletions cut 3 bases from V and 3 bases from J, with 3 bases between. Looked up from germline, CDR1 is GTSNPN and CDR2 is SVGIG (reference sequence). The CDR3 loop reads CAWRDYNSPLHF. The CDR3 DNA follows: TGTGCCTGGAGGGACTATAATTCACCCCTCCACTTT.

CDR3 sequence (DNA): TGTGCCAGCAGCTCGGACAGGGGCGTATTCCTGGATGAGCAGTTCTTC. This translates into CASSSDRGVFLDEQFF. This chain connects TRBV7-2 to TRBJ2-1; 9 bases are a match to TRBD1. CDR1 is SGHTA, CDR2 FQGNSA, per germline. Unmatched junction bases numbered 12, after V lost 4 bases and J lost 8 bases. This CDR3 contains 16 residues.

The V gene is TRBV20-1, the J gene TRBJ1-2; 9 bases fit TRBD1. V lost 7 bases to trimming and J lost 8 bases; unmatched junction nucleotides: 5. CDR3 length equals 11 residues. Germline CDR1 is DFQATT and CDR2 is SNEGSKA (reference sequence). The chain's CDR3 is CSVGTGKGYTF. The CDR3 bases are TGCAGTGTTGGGACAGGGAAGGGCTACACCTTC.

About this clone: This specimen includes other DNA sequences encoding the same CDR3. The rearrangement joins TRBV4-1 to TRBJ2-5; D possibly corresponds to TRBD1 (6 bases). The CDR3 consists of 15 residues. From germline, CDR1 is MGHRA and CDR2 YSYEKL. V gave up 3 bases and J gave up 3 bases, with 14 bases separating them. CDR3 residues: CASSQGSGAEETQYF. CDR3 nucleotides: TGCGCCAGCAGCCAGGGGTCAGGGGCGGAAGAGACCCAGTACTTC.

The rearrangement uses TRBV25-1 and TRBJ1-6; D gene ambiguous. The CDR3 is 16 residues long. Trimming took 2 bases from V and 6 from J, leaving 14 bases between them. From germline, CDR1 is MGHDK and CDR2 SYGVNS. CDR3 region: CASSEGYGWTNSPLHF. DNA for the CDR3: TGTGCCAGCAGTGAAGGATACGGATGGACTAATTCACCCCTCCACTTT.

The chain employs TRBV4-1 and TRBJ1-5; D uncertain. The CDR3 spans 16 residues. V was pared by 0 bases and J by 4 bases, with 13 bases between. Germline CDR1 MGHRA, CDR2 YSYEKL. Written as DNA, the CDR3 is TGCGCCAGCAGCCAAGAGGGCGGCGGGGTTAATCAGCCCCAGCATTTT. Its translation: CASSQEGGGVNQPQHF.

The chain couples TRBV2 to TRBJ2-6, with 9 bases that match TRBD1. The CDR3 contains 17 residues. V shed 5 bases, J shed 0 bases, and the junction held 5 bases outside the gene matches. CDR1 and CDR2 (germline): SNHLY, FYNNEI. In DNA, the CDR3 is TGTGCCAGCAGTCCCGGGACAGGGAGCTCTGGGGCCAACGTCCTGACTTTC. Encoded protein: CASSPGTGSSGANVLTF.

This clone occurred once. CDR3 protein: CASSQVGTSLTGELFF. CDR3 bases: TGCGCCAGCAGCCAAGTAGGAACTAGTCTAACCGGGGAGCTGTTTTTT. The chain is built from TRBV4-1 and TRBJ2-2, with D maybe TRBD2 (5 bases). CDR1 and CDR2 from the germline V gene are MGHRA and YSYEKL. Between the trimmed V and J ends, which lost 1 base and 5 bases, there was a span of 14 bases. The CDR3 runs 16 residues.

This chain uses TRBV6-1 with TRBJ1-5; no firm D call. Trimming removed 0 bases from V and 0 bases from J, with 9 bases in between. The CDR3 is made up of 16 amino acids. CDR1 and CDR2 from the germline V gene are MNHNS and SASEGT. CDR3 bases: TGTGCCAGCAGTGAAGCCCCGGCCCCTAGCAATCAGCCCCAGCATTTT. Residues: CASSEAPAPSNQPQHF.

The chain is built from TRBV7-6 and TRBJ2-5; D uncertain. This CDR3 has 14 amino acids. CDR1 and CDR2 (germline): SGHVS, FNYEAQ. V lost 5 bases and J 4 bases, leaving 14 bases between the germline ends. In nucleotides, the CDR3 is TGTGCCAGCAGCACCTTTGCGATGGGAGAGACCCAGTACTTC. Translated: CASSTFAMGETQYF.

The chain links TRBV7-9 to TRBJ2-3; no clear D gene. The CDR3 loop spans 12 amino acids. Germline CDR1 and CDR2: SEHNR and FQNEAQ (reference sequence). The ends were cut back, 4 bases at V and 5 bases at J, with 7 bases in the middle. CDR3: CASSSTLDTQYF. The CDR3 bases are TGTGCCAGCAGCTCGACTTTAGATACGCAGTATTTT.

In its sample, this clone was seen a few times. The chain uses TRBV5-4 and TRBJ2-3; 9 nucleotides line up with TRBD2. The CDR3 has 15 residues. V lost 0 bases and J lost 4; bases outside the gene matches: 3. Germline values: CDR1 SGHNT, CDR2 YYREEE (reference sequence). CDR3 DNA sequence: TGTGCCAGCAGCTTGGTTGCGGGAGGGCCAGATACGCAGTATTTT. Amino acids: CASSLVAGGPDTQYF.

The chain joins TRBV5-6 to TRBJ1-1; D ambiguous. Germline V CDR1 and CDR2: SGHDT, YYEEEE. This CDR3 is 14 amino acids long. With 1 base removed from V and 0 bases from J, the gap between germline ends came to 7 bases. The CDR3 DNA follows: TGTGCCAGCAGCTTGAAGGCGTTGAACACTGAAGCTTTCTTT. Protein: CASSLKALNTEAFF.

The V and J genes are TRBV4-1 and TRBJ2-5; perhaps TRBD1 as D (7 bases). Trimming stripped 0 bases from V and 1 base from J, with 18 bases between. This CDR3 has 18 amino acids. Germline V gene lookup returns CDR1 MGHRA and CDR2 YSYEKL. The CDR3 nucleotides read TGCGCCAGCAGCCAAGATCAAGGGGGCGGGACAGTCCAAGAGACCCAGTACTTC. It specifies CASSQDQGGGTVQETQYF.